This TCR beta chain was identified in a study of glioma-infiltrating T cells. With regard to this clonotype: The antigen is not known.

Study observations and caveats: Non-neoplastic patients had below-expected tissue-blood divergence, while all gliomas exceeded expectation. Very few CDR3 sequences were shared between tissue and blood.

The iRepertoire nested amplicon-rescue multiplex PCR amplified TCR alpha and beta CDR3s from RNA. One-step reverse transcription and amplification started from around 100-400 ng of tissue mRNA or PBMC total RNA. MiXCR was run by TCRdb on the multiplex PCR reads, yielding one entry per CDR3 protein. The repertoire has fewer than 200,000 distinct CDR3 sequences, under 55% of them found once; the top ten carry roughly 5.4%. Sequenced: glioma tissue, nonneoplastic brain tissue, or PBMCs (not recorded which). This clonotype originated in a human donor with low-grade glioma or glioblastoma, undergoing nonglioma brain surgery, or in good health (not recorded which).

The CDR3 sequence is CASRQLADSYNEQFF. The CDR3 nucleotides read TGTGCCAGCAGACAACTAGCGGATTCTTACAATGAGCAGTTCTTC. This chain links TRBV2 with TRBJ2-1; 8 nucleotides agree with TRBD2. Germline CDR1 reads SNHLY; CDR2 reads FYNNEI. J was trimmed by 4 bases and V by 6 bases; bases with no gene match: 8. The CDR3 has 15 residues.